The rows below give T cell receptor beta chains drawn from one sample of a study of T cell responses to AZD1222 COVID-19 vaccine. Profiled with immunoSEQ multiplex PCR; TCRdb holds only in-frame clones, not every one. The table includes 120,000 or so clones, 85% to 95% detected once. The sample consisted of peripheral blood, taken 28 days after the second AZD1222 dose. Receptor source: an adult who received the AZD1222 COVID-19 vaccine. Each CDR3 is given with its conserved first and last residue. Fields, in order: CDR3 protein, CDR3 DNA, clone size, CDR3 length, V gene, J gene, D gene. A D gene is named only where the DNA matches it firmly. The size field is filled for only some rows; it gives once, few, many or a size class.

CDR3: CASSLGEKLFF
DNA: TGTGCCAGCAGCTTAGGAGAAAAACTGTTTTTT
size: NA
length: 11
V: TRBV11-2
J: TRBJ1-4
D: NA

CDR3: CASSQVRQGSGNTIYF
DNA: TGTGCCAGCAGCCAAGTCCGACAGGGCTCTGGAAACACCATATATTTT
size: NA
length: 16
V: TRBV3-1/TRBV3-2
J: TRBJ1-3
D: TRBD1

CDR3: CASSDSFTDTQYF
DNA: TGCGCCAGCAGTGACAGTTTCACAGATACGCAGTATTTT
size: NA
length: 13
V: TRBV10-1
J: TRBJ2-3
D: NA

CDR3: CASITNVGQGTGANVLTF
DNA: TGTGCCAGCATCACGAATGTCGGACAGGGTACTGGGGCCAACGTCCTGACTTTC
size: NA
length: 18
V: TRBV7-9
J: TRBJ2-6
D: TRBD1

CDR3: CASSQAAGILSYEQYF
DNA: TGTGCCAGCAGCCAAGCGGCGGGGATCCTCTCCTACGAGCAGTACTTC
size: NA
length: 16
V: TRBV14
J: TRBJ2-7
D: NA

CDR3: CASSLGQGTSPLHF
DNA: TGTGCCAGCAGCCTCGGACAGGGTACTTCACCCCTCCACTTT
size: NA
length: 14
V: TRBV6-5
J: TRBJ1-6
D: TRBD1

CDR3: CASSWEGNQPQHF
DNA: TGCGCCAGCAGCTGGGAGGGGAATCAGCCCCAGCATTTT
size: NA
length: 13
V: TRBV5-1
J: TRBJ1-5
D: NA

CDR3: CASSLAPFLDQPQHF
DNA: TGTGCCAGCAGCCTGGCCCCTTTCCTAGATCAGCCCCAGCATTTT
size: NA
length: 15
V: TRBV5-5
J: TRBJ1-5
D: NA

CDR3: CASSRINYGYTF
DNA: TGTGCCAGCTCCCGGATTAACTATGGCTACACCTTC
size: NA
length: 12
V: TRBV3-1/TRBV3-2
J: TRBJ1-2
D: NA

CDR3: CASSLEGVKAYEQYF
DNA: TGTGCCAGCAGTTTGGAGGGGGTGAAGGCCTACGAGCAGTACTTC
size: NA
length: 15
V: TRBV27
J: TRBJ2-7
D: NA

CDR3: CASSLSLAGEGTDTQYF
DNA: TGTGCCAGCAGCTTATCCCTAGCGGGAGAAGGCACAGATACGCAGTATTTT
size: NA
length: 17
V: TRBV7-9
J: TRBJ2-3
D: TRBD2

CDR3: CASSLGQGNTEAFF
DNA: TGTGCCAGCAGCTTAGGTCAGGGGAACACTGAAGCTTTCTTT
size: NA
length: 14
V: TRBV7-9
J: TRBJ1-1
D: NA

CDR3: CASSPRQYNQPQHF
DNA: TGTGCCAGCAGTCCCAGACAGTACAATCAGCCCCAGCATTTT
size: NA
length: 14
V: TRBV14
J: TRBJ1-5
D: NA

CDR3: CASSQDPGEMGAFF
DNA: TGTGCCAGCAGCCAAGACCCAGGGGAAATGGGAGCTTTCTTT
size: NA
length: 14
V: TRBV4-2
J: TRBJ1-1
D: NA

CDR3: CASSQYTEAFF
DNA: TGTGCCAGCAGCCAGTACACTGAAGCTTTCTTT
size: NA
length: 11
V: TRBV11-2
J: TRBJ1-1
D: NA

CDR3: CASSLDPSLGTEAFF
DNA: TGTGCCAGCAGCTTAGACCCCAGCTTGGGCACTGAAGCTTTCTTT
size: NA
length: 15
V: TRBV7-6
J: TRBJ1-1
D: NA

CDR3: CASSQDRGGWITDTQYF
DNA: TGTGCCAGCAGCCAAGATCGCGGGGGTTGGATTACAGATACGCAGTATTTT
size: NA
length: 17
V: TRBV3-1/TRBV3-2
J: TRBJ2-3
D: TRBD2

CDR3: CASSYSVTNEKLFF
DNA: TGTGCCAGCAGTTACTCAGTAACTAATGAAAAACTGTTTTTT
size: NA
length: 14
V: TRBV6-5
J: TRBJ1-4
D: NA

CDR3: CASSQTEGHYEQYF
DNA: TGTGCCAGCAGCCAGACAGAGGGCCACTACGAGCAGTACTTC
size: NA
length: 14
V: TRBV3-1/TRBV3-2
J: TRBJ2-7
D: NA

CDR3: CASRSGDPNTEAFF
DNA: TGTGCCAGCAGATCCGGTGACCCGAACACTGAAGCTTTCTTT
size: NA
length: 14
V: TRBV6-1
J: TRBJ1-1
D: NA

CDR3: CASSLQDTGGKLFF
DNA: TGTGCCAGCAGCCTCCAGGATACGGGCGGAAAACTGTTTTTT
size: NA
length: 14
V: TRBV3-1/TRBV3-2
J: TRBJ1-4
D: NA

CDR3: CASSHGTQGWEDTQYF
DNA: TGCGCCAGCAGCCACGGTACGCAGGGTTGGGAAGATACGCAGTATTTT
size: NA
length: 16
V: TRBV4-1
J: TRBJ2-3
D: NA

CDR3: CASSEVGGQGVAFF
DNA: TGTGCCAGCAGTGAAGTCGGAGGACAGGGGGTGGCTTTCTTT
size: NA
length: 14
V: TRBV6-1
J: TRBJ1-1
D: TRBD1

CDR3: CASSQEADYRTDTQYF
DNA: TGTGCCAGCAGCCAAGAGGCAGACTACCGCACAGATACGCAGTATTTT
size: NA
length: 16
V: TRBV14
J: TRBJ2-3
D: NA

CDR3: CASSADRNAGNTIYF
DNA: TGTGCCAGCAGCGCCGACAGGAACGCTGGAAACACCATATATTTT
size: NA
length: 15
V: TRBV5-4
J: TRBJ1-3
D: NA

CDR3: CASSLGTGAGEKLFF
DNA: TGTGCCAGCAGCTTAGGGACAGGCGCGGGGGAAAAACTGTTTTTT
size: NA
length: 15
V: TRBV7-6
J: TRBJ1-4
D: TRBD1

CDR3: CASSWGGGTEAFF
DNA: TGTGCCAGCAGCTGGGGAGGGGGCACTGAAGCTTTCTTT
size: NA
length: 13
V: TRBV11-2
J: TRBJ1-1
D: NA

CDR3: CASSHLRQGEKPEAFF
DNA: TGCGCCAGCAGTCACCTCCGACAGGGGGAGAAGCCTGAAGCTTTCTTT
size: NA
length: 16
V: TRBV23-1
J: TRBJ1-1
D: TRBD1

CDR3: CASSITGELFF
DNA: TGTGCCAGCAGCATCACCGGGGAGCTGTTTTTT
size: NA
length: 11
V: TRBV14
J: TRBJ2-2
D: NA

CDR3: CASSRGLVGTGELFF
DNA: TGTGCCAGCAGCCGAGGACTAGTGGGCACCGGGGAGCTGTTTTTT
size: NA
length: 15
V: TRBV3-1/TRBV3-2
J: TRBJ2-2
D: TRBD2

CDR3: CASSLSVANYGYTF
DNA: TGTGCCAGCAGCTTATCGGTTGCTAACTATGGCTACACCTTC
size: few
length: 14
V: TRBV7-2
J: TRBJ1-2
D: NA

CDR3: CATSDRGWHNEQFF
DNA: TGTGCCACCAGTGATAGGGGCTGGCACAATGAGCAGTTCTTC
size: NA
length: 14
V: TRBV24-1
J: TRBJ2-1
D: NA

CDR3: CASSYTAWGGTEAFF
DNA: TGTGCCAGCAGTTACACAGCGTGGGGGGGGACTGAAGCTTTCTTT
size: NA
length: 15
V: TRBV6-5
J: TRBJ1-1
D: NA

CDR3: CASRQGVNQPQHF
DNA: TGTGCCAGCAGGCAAGGGGTGAATCAGCCCCAGCATTTT
size: medium-sized
length: 13
V: TRBV12-3/TRBV12-4
J: TRBJ1-5
D: NA

CDR3: CASSLMGEAFF
DNA: TGTGCCAGCAGCTTGATGGGCGAAGCTTTCTTT
size: NA
length: 11
V: TRBV5-6
J: TRBJ1-1
D: NA

CDR3: CAIARGPLERYTF
DNA: TGTGCCATCGCGAGAGGCCCATTGGAGCGCTACACCTTC
size: NA
length: 13
V: TRBV14
J: TRBJ1-2
D: NA

CDR3: CASSPGGTGNTIYF
DNA: TGTGCCAGCAGTCCCGGGGGTACTGGAAACACCATATATTTT
size: NA
length: 14
V: TRBV27
J: TRBJ1-3
D: NA

CDR3: CASSFLRDEQFF
DNA: TGTGCCAGCAGTTTCTTGAGGGACGAGCAGTTCTTC
size: NA
length: 12
V: TRBV12-3/TRBV12-4
J: TRBJ2-1
D: NA

CDR3: CASSLRTGSSYEQYF
DNA: TGTGCCAGCAGCTTGCGGACAGGATCTAGCTACGAGCAGTACTTC
size: NA
length: 15
V: TRBV7-7
J: TRBJ2-7
D: TRBD1

CDR3: CASSELGGLIPQPQHF
DNA: TGTGCCAGCAGTGAACTCGGAGGGCTAATACCTCAGCCCCAGCATTTT
size: once
length: 16
V: TRBV2
J: TRBJ1-5
D: NA

CDR3: CASGNRVQYEQYF
DNA: TGTGCCAGCGGAAACAGGGTCCAGTACGAGCAGTACTTC
size: NA
length: 13
V: TRBV12-3/TRBV12-4
J: TRBJ2-7
D: NA

CDR3: CAIKTSARSNEQFF
DNA: TGTGCCATCAAGACTAGCGCGAGAAGCAATGAGCAGTTCTTC
size: NA
length: 14
V: TRBV6-5
J: TRBJ2-1
D: TRBD2

CDR3: CASSLQRRRGLTTTDEKLFF
DNA: TGTGCCAGCAGCTTGCAACGAAGAAGGGGCTTAACAACTACCGATGAAAAACTGTTTTTT
size: NA
length: 20
V: TRBV5-4
J: TRBJ1-4
D: NA

CDR3: CASSSRGVGYEQYF
DNA: TGTGCCAGCAGCAGTCGGGGCGTAGGCTACGAGCAGTACTTC
size: NA
length: 14
V: TRBV5-6
J: TRBJ2-7
D: NA

CDR3: CASSLDVGGSGNTIYF
DNA: TGTGCCAGCAGCTTGGACGTCGGTGGCTCTGGAAACACCATATATTTT
size: NA
length: 16
V: TRBV5-4
J: TRBJ1-3
D: NA

CDR3: CASSLQGTEAFF
DNA: TGTGCCAGCAGCCTACAGGGGACTGAAGCTTTCTTT
size: NA
length: 12
V: TRBV6-5
J: TRBJ1-1
D: TRBD1

CDR3: CASSYDSMNSPLHF
DNA: TGTGCCAGCAGCTACGACAGTATGAATTCACCCCTCCACTTT
size: NA
length: 14
V: TRBV7-9
J: TRBJ1-6
D: NA

CDR3: CASSYRDPSKNTEAFF
DNA: TGTGCCAGCAGTTATCGGGACCCCTCTAAGAACACTGAAGCTTTCTTT
size: NA
length: 16
V: TRBV6-6
J: TRBJ1-1
D: NA

CDR3: CASSYFALGNQPQHF
DNA: TGTGCCAGCAGTTATTTTGCCCTGGGAAATCAGCCCCAGCATTTT
size: NA
length: 15
V: TRBV6-2/TRBV6-3
J: TRBJ1-5
D: NA

CDR3: CASITFRGRDQPQHF
DNA: TGTGCCAGCATCACCTTCAGGGGGCGAGATCAGCCCCAGCATTTT
size: NA
length: 15
V: TRBV6-5
J: TRBJ1-5
D: TRBD1

CDR3: CASSQDLRDPGNEQFF
DNA: TGTGCCAGCAGCCAAGACCTCCGGGACCCGGGGAATGAGCAGTTCTTC
size: NA
length: 16
V: TRBV3-1/TRBV3-2
J: TRBJ2-1
D: NA

CDR3: CASRLILASYEQYF
DNA: TGTGCCAGCAGACTTATTCTAGCGTCCTACGAGCAGTACTTC
size: once
length: 14
V: TRBV27
J: TRBJ2-7
D: NA

CDR3: CASSEGAMLSYEQYF
DNA: TGTGCCAGCAGTGAAGGGGCCATGTTGTCCTACGAGCAGTACTTC
size: NA
length: 15
V: TRBV2
J: TRBJ2-7
D: NA

CDR3: CASSLAQLAASSTDTQYF
DNA: TGTGCCAGCAGCTTAGCCCAACTAGCGGCGTCTAGCACAGATACGCAGTATTTT
size: NA
length: 18
V: TRBV7-6
J: TRBJ2-3
D: TRBD2

CDR3: CASSLEGQPQHF
DNA: TGTGCCAGCAGCTTAGAAGGACAGCCCCAGCATTTT
size: NA
length: 12
V: TRBV11-3
J: TRBJ1-5
D: NA